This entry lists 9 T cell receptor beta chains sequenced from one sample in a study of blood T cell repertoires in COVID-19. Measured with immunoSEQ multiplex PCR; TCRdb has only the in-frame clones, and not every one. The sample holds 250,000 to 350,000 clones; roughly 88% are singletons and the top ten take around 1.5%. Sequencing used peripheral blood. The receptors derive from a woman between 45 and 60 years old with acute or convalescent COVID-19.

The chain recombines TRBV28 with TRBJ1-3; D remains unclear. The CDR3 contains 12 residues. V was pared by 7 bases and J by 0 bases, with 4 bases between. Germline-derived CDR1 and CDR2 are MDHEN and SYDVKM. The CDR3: CASTISGNTIYF. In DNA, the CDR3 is TGTGCCAGCACCATCTCTGGAAACACCATATATTTT.

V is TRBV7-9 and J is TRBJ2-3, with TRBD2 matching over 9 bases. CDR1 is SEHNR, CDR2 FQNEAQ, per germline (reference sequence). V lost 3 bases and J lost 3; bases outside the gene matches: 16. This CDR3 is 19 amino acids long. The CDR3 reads CASSFDIRSAGGLTDTQYF. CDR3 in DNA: TGTGCCAGCAGCTTCGACATCCGTTCGGCGGGAGGGCTGACAGATACGCAGTATTTT.

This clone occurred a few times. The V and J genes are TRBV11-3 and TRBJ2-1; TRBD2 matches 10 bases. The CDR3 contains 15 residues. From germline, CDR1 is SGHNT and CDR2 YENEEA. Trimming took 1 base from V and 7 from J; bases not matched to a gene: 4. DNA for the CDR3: TGTGCCAGCAGCTTAGTGACTAGCGGGCTAAATGAGCAGTTCTTC. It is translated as CASSLVTSGLNEQFF.

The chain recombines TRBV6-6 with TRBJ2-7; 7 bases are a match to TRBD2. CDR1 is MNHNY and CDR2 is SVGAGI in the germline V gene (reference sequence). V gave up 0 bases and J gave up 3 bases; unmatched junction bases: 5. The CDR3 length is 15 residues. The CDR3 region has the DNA TGTGCCAGCAGTTACTCGATGGGCGGGAGCTACGAGCAGTACTTC. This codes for CASSYSMGGSYEQYF.

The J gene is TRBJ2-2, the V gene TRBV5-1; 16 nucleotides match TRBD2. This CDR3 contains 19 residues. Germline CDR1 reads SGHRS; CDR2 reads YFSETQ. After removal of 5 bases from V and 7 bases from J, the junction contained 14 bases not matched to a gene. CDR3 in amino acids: CASSQTGTSGRASVGELFF. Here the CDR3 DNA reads TGCGCCAGCAGTCAAACCGGGACTAGCGGGAGGGCCTCGGTCGGGGAGCTGTTTTTT.

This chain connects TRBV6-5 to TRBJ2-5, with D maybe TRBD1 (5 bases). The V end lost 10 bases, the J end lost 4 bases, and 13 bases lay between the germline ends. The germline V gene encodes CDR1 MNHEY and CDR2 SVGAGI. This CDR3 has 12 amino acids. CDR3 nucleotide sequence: TGTGCCATTACCAGGGTCCGAGAGACCCAGTACTTC. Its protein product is CAITRVRETQYF.

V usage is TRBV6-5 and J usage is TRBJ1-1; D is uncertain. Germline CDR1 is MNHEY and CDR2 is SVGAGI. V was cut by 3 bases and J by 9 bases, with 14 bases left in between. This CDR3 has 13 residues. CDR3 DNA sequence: TGTGCCAGCAGTTATAATCGGGAAGGGAAAGCTTTCTTT. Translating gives CASSYNREGKAFF.

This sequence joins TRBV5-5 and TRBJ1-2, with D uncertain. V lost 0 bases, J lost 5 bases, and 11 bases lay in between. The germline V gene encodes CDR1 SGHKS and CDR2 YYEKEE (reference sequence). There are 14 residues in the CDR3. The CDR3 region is CASSLGFADYGYTF. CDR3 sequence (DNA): TGTGCCAGCAGCTTGGGTTTCGCAGATTATGGCTACACCTTC.

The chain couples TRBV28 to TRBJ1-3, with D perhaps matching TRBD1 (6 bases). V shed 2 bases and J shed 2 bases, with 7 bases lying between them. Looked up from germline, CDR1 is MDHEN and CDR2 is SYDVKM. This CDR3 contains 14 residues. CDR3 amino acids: CASSLTGTGNTIYF. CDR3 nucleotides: TGTGCCAGCAGTTTAACAGGGACTGGAAACACCATATATTTT.